This T cell receptor beta chain originates from a study of T cell repertoires in cytomegalovirus infection. About the research overall: Indicated by public TCR beta signatures were CMV infection and matching HLA type.

Study observations and caveats: What dominated the ex vivo response were HLA-C-restricted CMV-specific TCR beta clonotypes. Of the TCR beta families, the public ones yielded a cumulative frequency that identified carriers of CMV plus the relevant HLA.

One entry per CDR3 protein, called by TCRdb with MiXCR from the reads. This table holds roughly 310,000 distinct CDR3 sequences, approximately 32% found once. This clonotype showed up just a few times. Its antigen is still unknown. The V end was cut by 0 bases, the J end by 7 bases, with 15 bases between. Per the germline V gene, CDR1 is SEHNR and CDR2 is FQNEAQ (reference sequence). This CDR3 comprises 16 residues. V usage is TRBV7-9 and J usage is TRBJ1-4, with D perhaps matching TRBD1 (6 bases). This sequence was found in a human donor in good health (CMV status not recorded). Some clones in this sample may be carry-over from other donors' samples. Sequencing was performed on cultured PBMCs, taken from culture after CMV antigen stimulation. The DNA for the CDR3 is TGTGCCAGCAGCTTAGCAGGTGGGGGCGCCGGTGAAAAACTGTTTTTT. Encoded protein: CASSLAGGGAGEKLFF. The full variable domain, in which reference TRBV7-9 and TRBJ1-4 provide the parts outside the CDR3, is DTGVSQNPRHKITKRGQNVTFRCDPISEHNRLYWYRQTLGQGPEFLTYFQNEAQLEKSRLLSDRFSAERPKGSFSTLEIQRTEQGDSAMYLCASSLAGGGAGEKLFFGSGTQLSVL.